This TCR beta chain is from a study of blood T cell repertoires in COVID-19. At the level of the study: Whether acute or convalescent, the COVID-19 samples came from the United States, Italy and Spain. PBMCs, B-cell-depleted T cells, or T cells were the source of the cDNA or gDNA that made up the material.

The repertoire was sequenced with immunoSEQ multiplex PCR; TCRdb's copy has only in-frame clones and lacks some. Of some 42,000 clones listed, 89% are singletons. Germline loops: CDR1 SNHLY, CDR2 FYNNEI. Trimming at V came to 4 bases and at J to 2 bases, leaving 10 bases not matched to a gene. The CDR3 has 16 amino acids. The chain has TRBV2 and TRBJ2-7; TRBD1 aligns across 8 bases. The sequence was collected from a human donor in a cohort sampled during active COVID-19. The sample comprised peripheral blood. This CDR3 is CASSGKDRGPTYEQYF. The CDR3 coding sequence is TGTGCCAGCAGTGGGAAAGACAGGGGTCCGACCTACGAGCAGTACTTC.